Listed below are T cell receptor beta chains from one sample, sequenced in a study of regulatory T cells in long-lasting Graves disease. MiXCR was run by TCRdb on the multiplex PCR reads, yielding one entry per CDR3 protein. The data contain roughly 420,000 distinct CDR3 sequences, about 15% of them singletons. In addition, the sample was reused for a study of T cells in Graves' hyperthyroidism and ophthalmopathy.

The material sequenced was peripheral blood mononuclear cells (PBMCs), taken at new diagnosis, from a patient treated with antithyroid drugs. The source of these receptors is a woman aged 45 to 65 with Graves disease. The CDR3 runs from the conserved cysteine through the conserved F or W. The D gene is left open where the match is weak. Not all rows give a size; the values are once, few, many and, for expanded clones, a class.

v_gene,abundance,d_gene,j_gene,CDR3nt,CDR3aa
TRBV5-1,many,TRBD1,TRBJ2-1,TGTGCCAGCAGCCTGGGACAGGGTCCCTACAATGAGCAGTTCTTC,CASSLGQGPYNEQFF
TRBV9,-,-,TRBJ2-1,TGTGCCAGCAGCGTAGCAGGGGGAGCGGGGTCCTACAATGAGCAGTTCTTC,CASSVAGGAGSYNEQFF
TRBV4-2,-,-,TRBJ2-3,TGTGCCAGCAGCCAAACGAGCCCGGCTAGCACAGATACGCAGTATTTT,CASSQTSPASTDTQYF
TRBV7-9,few,TRBD1,TRBJ2-2,TGTGCCAGCAGCGGGGGGACAGGGTTGGACACCGGGGAGCTGTTTTTT,CASSGGTGLDTGELFF
TRBV3-1,few,TRBD1,TRBJ1-1,TGTGCCAGCAGCCATGCGGGTAGGGACAGGCCGGCTTTCTTT,CASSHAGRDRPAFF
TRBV2,many,-,TRBJ2-1,TGTGCCAGCAGTGAAGGTTCGAGCTCCTACAATGAGCAGTTCTTC,CASSEGSSSYNEQFF
TRBV29-1,many,TRBD2,TRBJ2-3,TGCAGCATCTGGGGCCTAGCGGGAAGCACAGATACGCAGTATTTT,CSIWGLAGSTDTQYF
TRBV5-1,-,TRBD2,TRBJ2-2,TGCGCCAGCTCCGGGACTAGCAGGAACACCGGGGAGCTGTTTTTT,CASSGTSRNTGELFF
TRBV5-1,few,-,TRBJ2-7,TGCGCCAGTAGTCGGACAGCCCTGGCCTCCACCCAATACGAGCAGTACTTC,CASSRTALASTQYEQYF
TRBV12-3/TRBV12-4,many,TRBD1,TRBJ2-7,TGTGCCAGCATCTCGACAGGGAAGCCCCACGAGCAGTACTTC,CASISTGKPHEQYF
TRBV10-3,many,TRBD1,TRBJ1-2,TGTGCCATCAGTGCCTCGGACAGGACGATCTATGGCTACACCTTC,CAISASDRTIYGYTF
TRBV7-2,many,TRBD2,TRBJ2-3,TGTGCCAGCAGCTTTAAAGGGACTAGCGGGAGTCGGCCCAAAGGCCCCACAGATACGCAGTATTTT,CASSFKGTSGSRPKGPTDTQYF
TRBV7-2,few,-,TRBJ1-2,TGTGCCAGCAGAAACAGGGATAACTATGGCTACACCTTC,CASRNRDNYGYTF
TRBV5-5,many,-,TRBJ2-7,TGTGCCAGCAGCTTCTGGTCTCTCAACGAGCAGTACTTC,CASSFWSLNEQYF
TRBV5-4,many,-,TRBJ1-2,TGTGCCAGCAGCTTGTATACCGACTCTGGCTACACCTTC,CASSLYTDSGYTF
TRBV4-1,few,TRBD2,TRBJ2-1,TGCGCCAGCAGCCAGTACGGGACTAGCGGGAGGGGCCCGGGGGAGCAGTTCTTC,CASSQYGTSGRGPGEQFF
TRBV6-1,-,TRBD1,TRBJ1-1,TGTGCCAGCACCCCCAGGGGGTTTAACACTGAAGCTTTCTTT,CASTPRGFNTEAFF
TRBV2,few,TRBD1,TRBJ2-1,TGTGCCAGCAGCGGCCGAGGACAGGCAAACAATGAGCAGTTCTTC,CASSGRGQANNEQFF
TRBV5-1,-,TRBD1,TRBJ1-4,TGCGCCAGCAGTCCCGCCGGGACAGGGTTTGAAAAACTGTTTTTT,CASSPAGTGFEKLFF
TRBV5-4,few,TRBD1,TRBJ2-3,TGTGCCAGCAGCCGAGGCGGACAGGGGAGGAGAGATACGCAGTATTTT,CASSRGGQGRRDTQYF
TRBV19,-,-,TRBJ2-4,TGTGCCAGTAGCCTCTCCGGGATAGCCAAAAACATTCAGTACTTC,CASSLSGIAKNIQYF
TRBV5-5,few,-,TRBJ2-2,TGTGCCAGCAGCTTGGCCAGCGGGCCGAGCACCGGGGAGCTGTTTTTT,CASSLASGPSTGELFF
TRBV7-9,-,TRBD2,TRBJ2-2,TGTGCCAGCAGCTTAAGGAAAGCCGGGACTAGCGGGAGGCCCTCCACCGGGGAGCTGTTTTTT,CASSLRKAGTSGRPSTGELFF
TRBV6-1,many,-,TRBJ2-2,TGTGCCAGCAGAAAGGGGCAGAACACCGGGGAGCTGTTTTTT,CASRKGQNTGELFF
TRBV30,many,TRBD2,TRBJ2-7,TGTGCCTGGAGTTCTTTTGCGGGAGGCGAGCAGTACTTC,CAWSSFAGGEQYF
TRBV27,many,-,TRBJ2-2,TGTGCCAGCAGTTCTCTTGGACTGACCGCGAACACCGGGGAGCTGTTTTTT,CASSSLGLTANTGELFF
TRBV6-2/TRBV6-3,many,TRBD1,TRBJ2-3,TGTGCCAGCAGGAAACGACAGGGCCAGCACACAGATACGCAGTATTTT,CASRKRQGQHTDTQYF
TRBV2,-,-,TRBJ1-6,TGTGCCAGCTCAAGAGGGACGGCGAATAATTCACCCCTCCACTTT,CASSRGTANNSPLHF
TRBV20-1,many,TRBD2,TRBJ2-3,TGCAGTGCTAGAGCGCGACTAGCGGGGGGCACAGATACGCAGTATTTT,CSARARLAGGTDTQYF
TRBV28,many,-,TRBJ2-1,TGTGCCAGCAGTTTTGGGGGATATGGTCTGCTGTTCTTC,CASSFGGYGLLFF
TRBV5-5,many,TRBD1,TRBJ2-1,TGTGCCAGCAGCTTTGGCAGGGGGCCCTTCAATGAGCAGTTCTTC,CASSFGRGPFNEQFF
TRBV6-2/TRBV6-3,many,-,TRBJ2-7,TGTGCCAGCAGTACTAAAAGACAGGCCTCATCCTACGAGCAGTACTTC,CASSTKRQASSYEQYF
TRBV30,many,-,TRBJ2-1,TGTGCCTGGAGTGACGGGAATGAGCAGTTCTTC,CAWSDGNEQFF
TRBV18,many,-,TRBJ2-1,TGTGCCAGCTCACCAAGGCAGGGTGATTACAATGAGCAGTTCTTC,CASSPRQGDYNEQFF
TRBV28,many,TRBD2,TRBJ2-3,TGTGCCAGCAGTGCTGGCTGGCGGGAGTTGGATACGCAGTATTTT,CASSAGWRELDTQYF
TRBV7-9,many,-,TRBJ2-7,TGTGCCAGCAGCTTAGTTCTGGGACTTGGGGAAGACGAGCAGTACTTC,CASSLVLGLGEDEQYF
TRBV5-1,few,-,TRBJ2-3,TGCGCCAGCAGCACAGGGACTATCAGAGATACGCAGTATTTT,CASSTGTIRDTQYF
TRBV28,many,-,TRBJ2-7,TGTGCCAGCAAACGAAGCGGAGACAGCTACGAGCAGTACTTC,CASKRSGDSYEQYF
TRBV20-1,many,-,TRBJ2-7,TGCAGTGCTTTCCGGGACGGCACCTACGAGCAGTACTTC,CSAFRDGTYEQYF
TRBV5-1,-,TRBD2,TRBJ2-5,TGCGCCAGCAGCTTGGGGCGTGGACTAGCCGGGGTAGAGACCCAGTACTTC,CASSLGRGLAGVETQYF
TRBV28,few,-,TRBJ2-3,TGTGCCAGCAGTCCCGCGACAGGGCCGACGGGGGCACGCACAGATACGCAGTATTTT,CASSPATGPTGARTDTQYF
TRBV18,many,-,TRBJ2-3,TGTGCCAGCTCACCATGGACGGGACAAGGCACAGATACGCAGTATTTT,CASSPWTGQGTDTQYF
TRBV7-9,-,-,TRBJ2-1,TGTGCCAGCAGCTTCCTCGGGGGAATCCATGAGCAGTTCTTC,CASSFLGGIHEQFF
TRBV12-3/TRBV12-4,few,-,TRBJ2-5,TGTGCCAGCAGTCGCAGGGACCTCAAAGAGACCCAGTACTTC,CASSRRDLKETQYF
TRBV2,many,-,TRBJ2-3,TGTGCCAGCAGTCTTTCTAGCAGGCGCACAGATACGCAGTATTTT,CASSLSSRRTDTQYF
TRBV28,many,TRBD2,TRBJ2-5,TGTGCCAGCAGTCGCGGGAGGTGGGCAGAGACCCAGTACTTC,CASSRGRWAETQYF
TRBV2,-,TRBD2,TRBJ2-1,TGTGCCAGCAGTGGGGGGACTAGCGGGATGTTCCTATTGAATGAGCAGTTCTTC,CASSGGTSGMFLLNEQFF
TRBV6-1,many,-,TRBJ1-4,TGTGCCAGCAGTGTGGCAGGCGAAAAACTGTTTTTT,CASSVAGEKLFF
TRBV30,many,TRBD1,TRBJ1-1,TGTGCCTGGAGTCCCCGAGGGGGCGGGGGCACTGAAGCTTTCTTT,CAWSPRGGGGTEAFF
TRBV5-1,many,-,TRBJ2-7,TGCGCCAGCAGCTTAACAGGATTCTACGAGCAGTACTTC,CASSLTGFYEQYF
TRBV20-1,many,TRBD1,TRBJ2-7,TGCAGTGCTTCGGAATCTAGGGACAGTTACCAGTACTTC,CSASESRDSYQYF
TRBV5-6,many,TRBD1,TRBJ2-3,TGTGCCAGCAGCTTGGGGACGCCCGGGACAGGGTTCCCAGATACGCAGTATTTT,CASSLGTPGTGFPDTQYF
TRBV20-1,many,-,TRBJ2-3,TGCAGTGCTAGAGGCACGGCCGGCCCAGATACGCAGTATTTT,CSARGTAGPDTQYF
TRBV18,many,-,TRBJ1-2,TGTGCCAGCTCACGACAGGAGTGGTCCTATGGCTACACCTTC,CASSRQEWSYGYTF
TRBV6-5,many,-,TRBJ2-2,TGTGCCAGCAGTTACGGGCCCAACACCGGGGAGCTGTTTTTT,CASSYGPNTGELFF
TRBV7-9,many,-,TRBJ1-4,TGTGCCAGCAGCTTCGCGGGGGAAAAACTGTTTTTT,CASSFAGEKLFF
TRBV28,many,-,TRBJ1-4,TGTGCCAGCAGTTTCCTAGGGGCAACTAATGAAAAACTGTTTTTT,CASSFLGATNEKLFF
TRBV2,many,-,TRBJ2-2,TGTGCCAGCAGCGTAGACGGCACCGGGGAGCTGTTTTTT,CASSVDGTGELFF
TRBV29-1,few,TRBD1,TRBJ2-7,TGCAGCGTTGGAGAGACAGGGGGCTCCTACGAGCAGTACTTC,CSVGETGGSYEQYF
TRBV28,many,TRBD2,TRBJ2-7,TGTGCCAGCAGTTTGACTAGCGGGAGATCCCTCCACGAGCAGTACTTC,CASSLTSGRSLHEQYF